The clone carrying this T cell receptor beta chain has ten or more counts. Its specificity is not known. The protocol attached unique molecular identifiers to individual cDNA molecules. Each CDR3 protein is one row after TCRdb ran MiXCR on the 5' RACE reads. The sample lists about 58,000 distinct CDR3 sequences, approximately 13% occurring once. The germline gives CDR1 SGHRS, CDR2 YFSETQ. V was shortened by 5 bases and J by 3 bases, with 10 bases between the two germline ends. The CDR3 runs to 13 residues. The data were taken from a study of early T cells in non-severe SARS-CoV-2 infection. Overall study context: Whole-blood bulk RNA, unsorted, was sequenced, and chains were unpaired.

Whole-study findings and limits: VDJdb matches were skewed toward anti-spike CD8 T cell responses.

The TCR sequence derives from an adult who was a healthcare worker with PCR-confirmed SARS-CoV-2 infection or an uninfected control (not recorded which). The material sequenced was whole blood. The chain couples TRBV5-1 to TRBJ2-3; D is perhaps TRBD1 (6 bases). CDR3 in amino acids: CASSAGETDTQYF. CDR3 nucleotides: TGCGCCAGCAGTGCAGGGGAAACAGATACGCAGTATTTT.